The rows below give T cell receptor beta chains drawn from one sample of a study of blood T cell repertoires in COVID-19. Produced via immunoSEQ multiplex PCR; TCRdb's table is partial and in-frame only. This sample carries around 55,000 clones, roughly 90% of them seen once, and the ten largest clones take 8.5%. The sequencing input was peripheral blood. These receptor sequences come from a man aged 55 to 69 with active COVID-19. The CDR3 runs from the conserved cysteine through the conserved F or W. The order of the fields is J gene, D gene, V gene, clone size, CDR3 DNA, CDR3 protein. The D gene is left open where the match is weak. Some rows mark clone size as missing; the rest say once, few, many or name a class of expanded clone.

j_call: TRBJ2-2
d_call: TRBD2
v_call: TRBV5-1
clone_size: .
cdr3_nt: TGCGCCAGCAGCTTCAGGACTAGCGGGAGTGCCGGGGAGCTGTTTTTT
cdr3_aa: CASSFRTSGSAGELFF

j_call: TRBJ2-7
d_call: .
v_call: TRBV12-3/TRBV12-4
clone_size: .
cdr3_nt: TGTGCCAGCAGTTTAGGGCTAGGCTACGAGCAGTACTTC
cdr3_aa: CASSLGLGYEQYF

j_call: TRBJ1-2
d_call: TRBD1
v_call: TRBV10-1
clone_size: .
cdr3_nt: TGCGCCAGCAGTCCCGCAGGGGGCAGCTATGGCTACACCTTC
cdr3_aa: CASSPAGGSYGYTF

j_call: TRBJ1-4
d_call: TRBD1
v_call: TRBV5-1
clone_size: .
cdr3_nt: TGCGCCAGCAGCCCTGACAGGGCTGAAAAACTGTTTTTT
cdr3_aa: CASSPDRAEKLFF

j_call: TRBJ2-3
d_call: TRBD2
v_call: TRBV6-8
clone_size: .
cdr3_nt: TGTGCCAGCAGCATCAGCGGGAGCTTTAGCACAGATACGCAGTATTTT
cdr3_aa: CASSISGSFSTDTQYF

j_call: TRBJ2-1
d_call: TRBD2
v_call: TRBV5-8
clone_size: .
cdr3_nt: TGTGCCAGCAGCTACTTCGGGGCGGGAGACTACAATGAGCAGTTCTTC
cdr3_aa: CASSYFGAGDYNEQFF

j_call: TRBJ2-5
d_call: TRBD1
v_call: TRBV18
clone_size: .
cdr3_nt: TGTGCCAGCTCACCGGACAGGGGAGAGACCCAGTACTTC
cdr3_aa: CASSPDRGETQYF

j_call: TRBJ2-1
d_call: .
v_call: TRBV9
clone_size: .
cdr3_nt: TGTGCCAGCAGCGTAGGGAGCTCCTCGTACAATGAGCAGTTCTTC
cdr3_aa: CASSVGSSSYNEQFF

j_call: TRBJ1-1
d_call: .
v_call: TRBV10-3
clone_size: .
cdr3_nt: TGTGCCATCAGGGGATGGGGCAGGGAAGCTTTCTTT
cdr3_aa: CAIRGWGREAFF

j_call: TRBJ2-3
d_call: .
v_call: TRBV5-1
clone_size: .
cdr3_nt: TGCGCCAGCAGCTTGCAGTGGACCGGGGAAGGGGATACGCAGTATTTT
cdr3_aa: CASSLQWTGEGDTQYF

j_call: TRBJ1-3
d_call: TRBD1
v_call: TRBV18
clone_size: .
cdr3_nt: TGTGCCAGCTCACCCGACAGGGCTGGAAACACCATATATTTT
cdr3_aa: CASSPDRAGNTIYF

j_call: TRBJ2-7
d_call: TRBD1
v_call: TRBV25-1
clone_size: .
cdr3_nt: TGTGCCAGCACCCCAGTGGGGCGGCCAGGGGGCTCCTACGAGCAGTACTTC
cdr3_aa: CASTPVGRPGGSYEQYF

j_call: TRBJ1-2
d_call: TRBD1
v_call: TRBV28
clone_size: .
cdr3_nt: TGTGCCAGCAGCCCTAGCGTGGGACAGGGGAACTATGGCTACACCTTC
cdr3_aa: CASSPSVGQGNYGYTF

j_call: TRBJ2-3
d_call: .
v_call: TRBV12-2
clone_size: .
cdr3_nt: TGTGCAAGTCGCTTAGGCCGGGAGGGTAATACGCAGTATTTT
cdr3_aa: CASRLGREGNTQYF

j_call: TRBJ2-3
d_call: .
v_call: TRBV9
clone_size: .
cdr3_nt: TGTGCCAGCAGCTCCGAGGGACTAGGGGGCGAGGATACGCAGTATTTT
cdr3_aa: CASSSEGLGGEDTQYF

j_call: TRBJ2-7
d_call: .
v_call: TRBV19
clone_size: .
cdr3_nt: TGTGCCAGTAGTAATACAGGGAACTACGAGCAGTACTTC
cdr3_aa: CASSNTGNYEQYF

j_call: TRBJ2-2
d_call: .
v_call: TRBV27
clone_size: few
cdr3_nt: TGTGCCAGCAAGGTCCAGGTTAGCACCGGGGAGCTGTTTTTT
cdr3_aa: CASKVQVSTGELFF